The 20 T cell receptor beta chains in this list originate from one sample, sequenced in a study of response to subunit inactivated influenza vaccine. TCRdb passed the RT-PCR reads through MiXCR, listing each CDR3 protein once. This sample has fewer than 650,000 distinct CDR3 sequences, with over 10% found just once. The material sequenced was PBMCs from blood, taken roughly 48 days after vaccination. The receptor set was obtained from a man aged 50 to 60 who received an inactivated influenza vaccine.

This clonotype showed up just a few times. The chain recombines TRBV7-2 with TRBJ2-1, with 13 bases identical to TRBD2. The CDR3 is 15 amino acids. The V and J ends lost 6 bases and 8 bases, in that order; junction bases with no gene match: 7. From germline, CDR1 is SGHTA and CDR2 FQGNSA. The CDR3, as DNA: TGTGCCAGCAGGCTAACTAGCGGGGGGGCCTATGAGCAGTTCTTC. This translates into CASRLTSGGAYEQFF.

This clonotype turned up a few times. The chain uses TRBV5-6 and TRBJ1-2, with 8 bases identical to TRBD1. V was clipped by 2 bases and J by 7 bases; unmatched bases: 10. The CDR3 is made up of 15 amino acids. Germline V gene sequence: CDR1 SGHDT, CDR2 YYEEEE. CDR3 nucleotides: TGTGCCAGCAGCTTTCCGGACAGGGACTTAGGTGGCTACACCTTC. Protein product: CASSFPDRDLGGYTF.

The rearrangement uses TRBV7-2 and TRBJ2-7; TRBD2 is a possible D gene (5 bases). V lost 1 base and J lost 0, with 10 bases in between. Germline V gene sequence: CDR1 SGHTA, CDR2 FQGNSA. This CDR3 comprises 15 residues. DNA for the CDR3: TGTGCCAGCAGCTTAGTGTCGGGAATCTCCTACGAGCAGTACTTC. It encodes CASSLVSGISYEQYF.

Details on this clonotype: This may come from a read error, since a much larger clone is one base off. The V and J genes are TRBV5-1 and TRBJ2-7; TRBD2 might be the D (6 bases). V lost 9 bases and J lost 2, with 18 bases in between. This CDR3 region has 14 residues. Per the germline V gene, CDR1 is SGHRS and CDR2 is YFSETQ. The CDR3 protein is CATRLGTATYEQYF. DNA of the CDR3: TGCGCCACCCGACTAGGCACAGCAACCTACGAGCAGTACTTC. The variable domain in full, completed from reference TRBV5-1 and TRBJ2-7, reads KAGVTQTPRYLIKTRGQQVTLSCSPISGHRSVSWYQQTPGQGLQFLFEYFSETQRNKGNFPGRFSGRQFSNSRSEMNVSTLELGDSALYLCATRLGTATYEQYFGPGTRLTVT.

The CDR3 sequence is CASSLAGLAGSRGAGELFF. The DNA for the CDR3 is TGCGCCAGCAGCTTGGCCGGACTAGCGGGGAGTCGAGGGGCCGGGGAGCTGTTTTTT. The rearrangement links TRBV5-1 to TRBJ2-2, with 12 bases aligning to TRBD2. The germline V gene has CDR1 SGHRS and CDR2 YFSETQ. The CDR3 extends over 19 amino acids. V lost 0 bases to trimming and J lost 6 bases; unmatched junction nucleotides: 12. Full variable domain (missing parts from reference TRBV5-1 and TRBJ2-2): KAGVTQTPRYLIKTRGQQVTLSCSPISGHRSVSWYQQTPGQGLQFLFEYFSETQRNKGNFPGRFSGRQFSNSRSEMNVSTLELGDSALYLCASSLAGLAGSRGAGELFFGEGSRLTVL.

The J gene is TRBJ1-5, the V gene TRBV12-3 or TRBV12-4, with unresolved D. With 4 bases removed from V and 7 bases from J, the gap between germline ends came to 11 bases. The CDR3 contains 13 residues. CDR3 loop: CASSSEYFQPQHF. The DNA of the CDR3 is TGTGCCAGCAGTTCCGAGTACTTCCAGCCCCAGCATTTT.

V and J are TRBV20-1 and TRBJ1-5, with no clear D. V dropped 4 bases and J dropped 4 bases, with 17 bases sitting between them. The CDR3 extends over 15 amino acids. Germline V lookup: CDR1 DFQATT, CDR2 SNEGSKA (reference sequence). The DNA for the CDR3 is TGCAGTGCTACCTGGGTGGCAGACGAAAATCAGCCCCAGCATTTT. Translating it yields CSATWVADENQPQHF.

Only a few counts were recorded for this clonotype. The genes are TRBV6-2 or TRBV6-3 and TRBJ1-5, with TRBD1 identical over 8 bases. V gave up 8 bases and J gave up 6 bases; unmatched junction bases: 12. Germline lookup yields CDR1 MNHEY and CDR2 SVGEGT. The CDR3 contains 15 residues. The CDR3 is CASHMGQVGAQPQHF. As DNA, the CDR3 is TGTGCCAGCCATATGGGACAGGTGGGGGCTCAGCCCCAGCATTTT.

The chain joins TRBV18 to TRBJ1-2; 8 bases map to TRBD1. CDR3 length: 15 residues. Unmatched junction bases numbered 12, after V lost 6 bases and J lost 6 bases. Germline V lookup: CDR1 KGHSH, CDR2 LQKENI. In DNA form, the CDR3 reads TGTGCCAGCTCCCCCGGGACAGGCTCCTTCGATGGCTACACCTTC. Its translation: CASSPGTGSFDGYTF.

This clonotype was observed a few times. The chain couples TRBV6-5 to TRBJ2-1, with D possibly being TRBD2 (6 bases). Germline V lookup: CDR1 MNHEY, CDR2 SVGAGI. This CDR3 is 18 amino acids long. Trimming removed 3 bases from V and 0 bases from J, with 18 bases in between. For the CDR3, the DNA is TGTGCCAGCAGTTATCGGACCCGGGACTTAAGCTCCTACAATGAGCAGTTCTTC. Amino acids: CASSYRTRDLSSYNEQFF.

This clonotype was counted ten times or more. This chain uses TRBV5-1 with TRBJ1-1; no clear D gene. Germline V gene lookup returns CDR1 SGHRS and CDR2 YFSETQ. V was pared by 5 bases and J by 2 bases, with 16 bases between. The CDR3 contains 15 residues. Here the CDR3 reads CASSFKASVNTEAFF. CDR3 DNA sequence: TGCGCCAGCAGTTTTAAGGCCTCAGTAAACACTGAAGCTTTCTTT.

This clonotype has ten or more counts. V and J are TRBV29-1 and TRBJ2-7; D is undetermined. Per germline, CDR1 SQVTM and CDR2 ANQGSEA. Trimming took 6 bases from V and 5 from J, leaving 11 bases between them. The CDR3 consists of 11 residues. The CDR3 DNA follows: TGCAGCGTCCTGATGACGAACGAGCAGTACTTC. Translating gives CSVLMTNEQYF.

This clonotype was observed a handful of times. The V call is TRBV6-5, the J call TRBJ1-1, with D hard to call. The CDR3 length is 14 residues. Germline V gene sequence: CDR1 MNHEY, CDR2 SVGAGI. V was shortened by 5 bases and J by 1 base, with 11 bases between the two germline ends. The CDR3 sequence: CASSLQYPNTEAFF. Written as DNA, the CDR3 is TGTGCCAGCAGTCTACAGTACCCGAACACTGAAGCTTTCTTT.

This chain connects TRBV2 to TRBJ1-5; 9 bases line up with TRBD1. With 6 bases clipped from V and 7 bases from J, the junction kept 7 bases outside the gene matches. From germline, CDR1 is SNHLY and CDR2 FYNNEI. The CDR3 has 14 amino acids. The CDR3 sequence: CASRKQGARQPQHF. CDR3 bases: TGTGCCAGCAGAAAACAGGGGGCGAGGCAGCCCCAGCATTTT.

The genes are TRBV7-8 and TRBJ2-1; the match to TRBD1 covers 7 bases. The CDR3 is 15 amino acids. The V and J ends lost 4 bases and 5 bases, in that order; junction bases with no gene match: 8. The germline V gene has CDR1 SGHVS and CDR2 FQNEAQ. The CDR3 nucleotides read TGTGCCAGCAGCTACCGTCCGACAGGGAACAATGAGCAGTTCTTC. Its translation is CASSYRPTGNNEQFF.

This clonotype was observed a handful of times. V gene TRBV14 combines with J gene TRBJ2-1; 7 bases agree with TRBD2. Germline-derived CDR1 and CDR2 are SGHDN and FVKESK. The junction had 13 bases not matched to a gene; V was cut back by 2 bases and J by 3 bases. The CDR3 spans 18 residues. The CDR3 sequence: CASSQPSNWRGSYNEQFF. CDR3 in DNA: TGTGCCAGCAGCCAACCGAGCAACTGGCGGGGGAGCTACAATGAGCAGTTCTTC.

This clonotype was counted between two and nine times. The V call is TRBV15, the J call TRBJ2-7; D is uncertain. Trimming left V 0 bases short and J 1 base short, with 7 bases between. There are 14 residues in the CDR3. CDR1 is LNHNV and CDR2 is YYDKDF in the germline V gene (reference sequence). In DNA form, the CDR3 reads TGTGCCACCAGCAGAGAGGCCACTTCCTACGAGCAGTACTTC. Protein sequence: CATSREATSYEQYF.

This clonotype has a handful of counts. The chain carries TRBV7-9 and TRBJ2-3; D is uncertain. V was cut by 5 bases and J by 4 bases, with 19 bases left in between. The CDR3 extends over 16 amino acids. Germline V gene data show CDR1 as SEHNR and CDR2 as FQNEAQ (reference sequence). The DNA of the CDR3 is TGTGCCAGCAGCCCCGGATTCAATCCTGTCCCAGATACGCAGTATTTT. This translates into CASSPGFNPVPDTQYF. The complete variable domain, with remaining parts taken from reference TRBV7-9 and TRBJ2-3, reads DTGVSQNPRHKITKRGQNVTFRCDPISEHNRLYWYRQTLGQGPEFLTYFQNEAQLEKSRLLSDRFSAERPKGSFSTLEIQRTEQGDSAMYLCASSPGFNPVPDTQYFGPGTRLTVL.

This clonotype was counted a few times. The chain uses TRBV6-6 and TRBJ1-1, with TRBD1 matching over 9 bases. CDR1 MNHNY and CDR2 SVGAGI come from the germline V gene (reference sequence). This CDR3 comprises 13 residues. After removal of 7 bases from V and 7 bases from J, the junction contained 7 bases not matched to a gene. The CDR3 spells CASNRDRVSEAFF. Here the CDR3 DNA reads TGTGCCAGCAACCGGGACAGGGTGAGTGAAGCTTTCTTT.

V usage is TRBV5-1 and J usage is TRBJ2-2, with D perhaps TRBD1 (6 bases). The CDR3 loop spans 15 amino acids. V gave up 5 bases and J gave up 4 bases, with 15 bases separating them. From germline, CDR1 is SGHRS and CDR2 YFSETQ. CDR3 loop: CASRSTGSSTGELFF. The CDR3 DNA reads TGCGCCAGCAGATCTACAGGGTCGAGCACCGGGGAGCTGTTTTTT. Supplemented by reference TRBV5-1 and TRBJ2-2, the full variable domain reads KAGVTQTPRYLIKTRGQQVTLSCSPISGHRSVSWYQQTPGQGLQFLFEYFSETQRNKGNFPGRFSGRQFSNSRSEMNVSTLELGDSALYLCASRSTGSSTGELFFGEGSRLTVL.